This T cell receptor (beta chain) was identified in a study of T-cell reconstitution after alpha-beta-depleted transplantation in children. Overall study findings and caveats: It was newly produced T cells that mostly accounted for T-cell counts and diversity one year after transplant. Several hundred expanded graft clones reportedly gave rise to the alpha-beta T cells present about two months after transplant. TCRbeta diversity was high at day 60 in some patients (a result of surviving recipient T cells and thymic progenitors).

This clonotype was observed a handful of times. Its antigen remains unknown. It was with unique molecular identifiers that the TCRbeta library was prepared. TCRdb analysed the PCR reads with MiXCR anew, one entry per CDR3 protein. This table has roughly 160,000 distinct CDR3 sequences, around 10% appearing once. Sequencing was performed on PBMCs, taken before TCRalphabeta/CD19-depleted stem cell transplant. The TCR was taken from a boy under 10 years old with acute myeloid leukemia, due to receive a stem cell transplant.

This chain's CDR3 is CASNRGPTEAFF. In DNA, the CDR3 is TGTGCCAGCAACCGGGGCCCAACTGAAGCTTTCTTT. This rearrangement joins TRBV12-3 or TRBV12-4 to TRBJ1-1; possible D gene TRBD1, 5 bases. The CDR3 is 12 amino acids. Deletions cut 7 bases from V and 5 bases from J, with 11 bases between.